The sequence of this T cell receptor (beta chain) was determined in a study of T cell changes during pregnancy in multiple sclerosis (dated by TCRdb to between 2018 and 2021). A note on the overall study: Changes in the T cell repertoire over the course of pregnancy were examined in this study in women with multiple sclerosis.

Germline trimming: 3 bases from V, 1 base from J; junction bases outside gene matches: 0. The germline V gene gives CDR1 as SGHRS and CDR2 as YFSETQ. Inclusive of the bounding cysteine and phenylalanine, the CDR3 is 14 residues long. Only the CDR3 DNA stays, 42 bases, in frame from base 1. The library was made by the immunoSEQ multiplex PCR assay. TCRdb's version of the immuneACCESS table is confined to in-frame rearrangements and falls short of the full clone set. An unresolved V gene accounts for under half of the shortfall where checked; the remainder is of unknown origin. This sample is represented by tens of thousands of clones; approximately 94% of them were singletons. Approximately 0.8% of the sample is in the top ten clones. In the case of this clone: The antigen it recognizes is unknown. Base-call qualities are not available, and no considerably larger clone is one nucleotide away.

Sequencing was performed on peripheral blood, taken in the third trimester of pregnancy. This TCR came from a female donor with multiple sclerosis, enrolled in a pregnancy study. The sequence is built from TRBV5-1 and TRBJ2-3; 9 nucleotides in the junction match TRBD2. The nucleotide sequence is given as TGCGCCAGCAGCTGGACTAGCGGCACAGATACGCAGTATTTT. Its amino acids are CASSWTSGTDTQYF.